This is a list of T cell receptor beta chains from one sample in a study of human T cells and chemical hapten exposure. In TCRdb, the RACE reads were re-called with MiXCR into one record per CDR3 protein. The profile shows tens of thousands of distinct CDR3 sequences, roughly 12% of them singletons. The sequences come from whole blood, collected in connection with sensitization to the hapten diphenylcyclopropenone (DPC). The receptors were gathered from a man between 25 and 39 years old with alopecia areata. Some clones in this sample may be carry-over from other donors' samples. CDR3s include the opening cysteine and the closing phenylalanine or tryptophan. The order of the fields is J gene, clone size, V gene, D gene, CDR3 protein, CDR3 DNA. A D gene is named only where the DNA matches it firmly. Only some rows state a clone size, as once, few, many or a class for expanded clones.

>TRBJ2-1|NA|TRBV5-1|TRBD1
CASSFGTGAYNEQFF
TGCGCCAGCAGTTTTGGGACAGGGGCCTACAATGAGCAGTTCTTC
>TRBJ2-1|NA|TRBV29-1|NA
CSVSNEQFF
TGCAGCGTTAGCAATGAGCAGTTCTTC
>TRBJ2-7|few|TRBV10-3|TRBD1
CAIRGTGKSSYEQYF
TGTGCCATCAGGGGGACAGGGAAGAGCTCCTACGAGCAGTACTTC
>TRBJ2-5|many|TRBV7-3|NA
CASSLDSVETQYF
TGTGCCAGCAGCTTGGACTCGGTGGAGACCCAGTACTTC
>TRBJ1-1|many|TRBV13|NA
CASSLSMNTEAFF
TGTGCCAGCAGCTTAAGCATGAACACTGAAGCTTTCTTT
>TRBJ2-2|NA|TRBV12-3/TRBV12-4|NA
CASSAESGELFF
TGTGCCAGCAGCGCAGAGTCCGGGGAGCTGTTTTTT
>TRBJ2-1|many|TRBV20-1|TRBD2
CSAHRGEAYNEQFF
TGCAGTGCCCACCGGGGGGAGGCCTACAATGAGCAGTTCTTC
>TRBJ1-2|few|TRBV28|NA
CASSFGQGAYGYTF
TGTGCCAGCAGTTTCGGGCAGGGAGCCTATGGCTACACCTTC
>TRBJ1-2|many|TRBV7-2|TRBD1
CASSLGMGQGVDGYTF
TGTGCCAGCAGCTTAGGGATGGGACAGGGGGTCGATGGCTACACCTTC
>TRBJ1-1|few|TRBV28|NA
CASSTGHPFAFF
TGTGCCAGCAGTACCGGACACCCCTTTGCTTTCTTT
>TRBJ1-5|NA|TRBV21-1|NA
CASSKAGRSLTYSNQPQHF
TGTGCCAGCAGCAAAGCGGGCAGGAGTCTCACTTATAGCAATCAGCCCCAGCATTTT
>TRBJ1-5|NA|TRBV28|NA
CASSPNGQGTQPQHF
TGTGCCAGCAGTCCTAACGGTCAGGGAACTCAGCCCCAGCATTTT
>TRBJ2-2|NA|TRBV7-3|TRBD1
CASSATRGTGKSTGELFF
TGTGCCAGCTCTGCTACTCGCGGGACAGGGAAGAGCACCGGGGAGCTGTTTTTT
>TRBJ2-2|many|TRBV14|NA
CASSQLLGGDTGELFF
TGTGCCAGCAGCCAACTATTGGGGGGTGACACCGGGGAGCTGTTTTTT
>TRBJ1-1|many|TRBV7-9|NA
CASSLNLGPNTEAFF
TGTGCCAGCAGCTTAAATCTGGGGCCGAACACTGAAGCTTTCTTT
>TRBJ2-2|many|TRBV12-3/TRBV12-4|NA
CASSLGPSYAGELFF
TGTGCCAGCAGTTTGGGTCCTAGCTACGCCGGGGAGCTGTTTTTT
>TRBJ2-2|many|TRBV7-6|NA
CASSLDQGSGELFF
TGTGCCAGCAGCTTAGACCAGGGTTCTGGGGAGCTGTTTTTT
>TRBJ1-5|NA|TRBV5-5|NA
CASSTLDNQPQHF
TGTGCCAGCAGCACCCTTGACAATCAGCCCCAGCATTTT
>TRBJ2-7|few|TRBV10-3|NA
CAILGGRGFEEQYF
TGTGCCATCCTCGGGGGCAGGGGGTTTGAAGAGCAGTACTTC
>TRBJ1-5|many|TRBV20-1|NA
CSAERAGYSNQPQHF
TGCAGTGCTGAAAGGGCGGGGTATAGCAATCAGCCCCAGCATTTT
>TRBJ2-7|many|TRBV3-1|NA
CASSRASRVYEQYF
TGTGCCAGCAGCCGAGCCTCCAGGGTATACGAGCAGTACTTC
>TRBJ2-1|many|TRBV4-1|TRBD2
CASSQEYSGGGNEQFF
TGCGCCAGCAGCCAAGAATACAGCGGGGGGGGCAATGAGCAGTTCTTC
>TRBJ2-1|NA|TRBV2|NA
CASSWGLNEQFF
TGTGCCAGCAGTTGGGGGTTGAATGAGCAGTTCTTC
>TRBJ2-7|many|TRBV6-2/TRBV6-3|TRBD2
CASRPPGLAMFLPYEQYF
TGTGCCAGCAGGCCTCCGGGACTAGCGATGTTTTTACCCTACGAGCAGTACTTC
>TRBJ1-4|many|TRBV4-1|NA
CASSQELGTSFEKLFF
TGCGCCAGCAGCCAAGAACTCGGGACAAGTTTTGAAAAACTGTTTTTT
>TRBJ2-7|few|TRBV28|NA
CASRGDGKGYEQYF
TGTGCCAGCAGAGGGGACGGCAAGGGATACGAGCAGTACTTC
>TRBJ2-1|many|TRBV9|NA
CASSGDEQFF
TGTGCCAGCAGCGGGGATGAGCAGTTCTTC
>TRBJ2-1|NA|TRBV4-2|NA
CASSHPGTLRSYNEQFF
TGTGCCAGCAGCCACCCCGGGACTCTTCGCTCCTACAATGAGCAGTTCTTC
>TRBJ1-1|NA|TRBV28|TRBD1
CASIFTQGRAEAFF
TGTGCCAGCATCTTTACACAGGGGAGGGCCGAAGCTTTCTTT
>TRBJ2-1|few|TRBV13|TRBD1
CASRVQGAPYNEQFF
TGTGCCAGCAGAGTACAGGGGGCACCCTACAATGAGCAGTTCTTC
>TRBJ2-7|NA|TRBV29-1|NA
CSVGGRAGGDEQYF
TGCAGCGTTGGAGGTAGGGCAGGTGGTGACGAGCAGTACTTC
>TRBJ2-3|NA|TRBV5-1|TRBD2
CASSPGTSKDTQYF
TGCGCCAGCAGCCCCGGGACTAGCAAAGATACGCAGTATTTT
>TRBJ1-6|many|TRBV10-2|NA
CASSERGLGAGATPLHF
TGCGCCAGCAGTGAGAGGGGGTTGGGGGCAGGGGCTACACCCCTCCACTTT
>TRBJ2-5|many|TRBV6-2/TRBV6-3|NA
CASQWAPQETQYF
TGTGCCAGCCAATGGGCCCCCCAAGAGACCCAGTACTTC
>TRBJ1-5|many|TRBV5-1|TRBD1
CASSADRGQPQHF
TGCGCCAGCAGCGCCGACAGGGGCCAGCCCCAGCATTTT
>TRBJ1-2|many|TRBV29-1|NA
CSVEKGYGYTF
TGCAGCGTTGAAAAGGGCTATGGCTACACCTTC
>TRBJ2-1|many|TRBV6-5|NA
CASSYFQLGNEQFF
TGTGCCAGCAGTTACTTCCAGTTGGGCAATGAGCAGTTCTTC
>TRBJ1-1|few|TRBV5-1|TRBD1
CASSYRGRSTEAFF
TGCGCCAGCAGCTACAGGGGGCGTAGCACTGAAGCTTTCTTT
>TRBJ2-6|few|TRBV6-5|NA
CASSYAPLPGANVLTF
TGTGCCAGCAGTTACGCCCCCCTTCCTGGGGCCAACGTCCTGACTTTC
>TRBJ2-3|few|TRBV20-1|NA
CSARRDSLTDTQYF
TGCAGTGCTAGGCGGGACAGCCTCACAGATACGCAGTATTTT
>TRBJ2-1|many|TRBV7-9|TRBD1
CASSLNVRDRGRNEQFF
TGTGCCAGCAGCCTGAATGTCCGGGACAGGGGTCGCAATGAGCAGTTCTTC
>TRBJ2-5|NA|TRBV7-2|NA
CASRVRGAETQYF
TGTGCCAGCAGGGTCAGGGGTGCGGAGACCCAGTACTTC
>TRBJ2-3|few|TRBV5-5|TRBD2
CASSLVLAGTSFGRDTQYF
TGTGCCAGCAGCTTGGTATTAGCCGGGACTAGCTTTGGAAGAGATACGCAGTATTTT
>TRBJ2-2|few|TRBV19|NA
CASSILGPPNTGELFF
TGTGCCAGTAGTATTTTGGGACCCCCGAACACCGGGGAGCTGTTTTTT
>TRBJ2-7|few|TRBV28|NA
CASSPPSGAEQYF
TGTGCCAGCAGTCCCCCCTCCGGGGCCGAGCAGTACTTC
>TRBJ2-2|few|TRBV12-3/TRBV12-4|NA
CASSTPDTGELFF
TGTGCCAGCTCAACGCCCGACACCGGGGAGCTGTTTTTT
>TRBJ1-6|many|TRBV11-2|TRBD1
CASSGATGSGMSSYNSPLHF
TGTGCCAGCAGCGGAGCGACAGGGTCAGGAATGAGCTCCTATAATTCACCCCTCCACTTT
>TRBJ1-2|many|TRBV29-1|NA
CSVDWGSRYGYTF
TGCAGCGTTGATTGGGGGTCACGCTATGGCTACACCTTC
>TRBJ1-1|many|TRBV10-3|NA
CAISEGAGTNTEAFF
TGTGCCATCAGTGAGGGGGCAGGGACGAACACTGAAGCTTTCTTT
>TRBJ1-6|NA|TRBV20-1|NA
CSAGSSDKRADSPLHF
TGCAGTGCTGGGTCCTCCGACAAACGAGCAGATTCACCCCTCCACTTT
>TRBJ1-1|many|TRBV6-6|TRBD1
CASSYDRGREAFF
TGTGCCAGCAGTTACGACAGGGGGCGCGAAGCTTTCTTT
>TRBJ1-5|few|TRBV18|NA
CASSPRGGSNQPQHF
TGTGCCAGCTCACCGAGGGGGGGTAGCAATCAGCCCCAGCATTTT
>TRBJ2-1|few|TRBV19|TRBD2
CASSTRTSDLGEQFF
TGTGCCAGTAGTACCCGGACTAGCGATCTAGGTGAGCAGTTCTTC
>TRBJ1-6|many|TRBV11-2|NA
CASSLGQGSYNSPLHF
TGTGCCAGCAGCCTGGGCCAGGGCTCCTATAATTCACCCCTCCACTTT